These 20 T cell receptor beta chains share one sample of origin, sequenced in a study of blood T cell repertoires in COVID-19. Repertoires were generated with immunoSEQ multiplex PCR, while TCRdb's copy carries only in-frame clones and drops some. The repertoire holds more than 95,000 clones, with around nine tenths as singletons. Sequenced sample: peripheral blood. These receptors were collected from a man in his forties or fifties with COVID-19, enrolled during active disease.

The V call is TRBV5-8, the J call TRBJ2-3, with D maybe TRBD1 (6 bases). CDR3 size: 14 residues. The V end was cut by 4 bases, the J end by 4 bases, with 13 bases between. Germline CDR1 is SGHTS and CDR2 is YDEGEE. CDR3 DNA sequence: TGTGCCAGCAGCATCCGAGGGGGAGCAGATACGCAGTATTTT. Translated, it gives CASSIRGGADTQYF.

The chain is built from TRBV5-6 and TRBJ1-2, with TRBD1 identical over 7 bases. V was pared by 5 bases and J by 4 bases, with 5 bases of the junction left unmatched. The CDR3 is 13 amino acids. The germline V gene has CDR1 SGHDT and CDR2 YYEEEE. This CDR3 reads CASRPQGTYGYTF. For the CDR3, the DNA is TGTGCCAGCAGGCCACAGGGGACCTATGGCTACACCTTC. Looking up the rest from reference TRBV5-6 and TRBJ1-2 gives the full variable domain: DAGVTQSPTHLIKTRGQQVTLRCSPKSGHDTVSWYQQALGQGPQFIFQYYEEEERQRGNFPDRFSGHQFPNYSSELNVNALLLGDSALYLCASRPQGTYGYTFGSGTRLTVV.

The chain recombines TRBV28 with TRBJ1-6; D remains ambiguous. V was cut by 11 bases and J by 0 bases, with 14 bases left in between. CDR3 length: 15 amino acids. Germline V gene lookup returns CDR1 MDHEN and CDR2 SYDVKM. CDR3 sequence reads: CAHRSIFSYNSPLHF. CDR3 coding DNA: TGTGCCCACCGGTCTATCTTCTCCTATAATTCACCCCTCCACTTT.

The rearrangement links TRBV9 to TRBJ2-3, with TRBD2 matching 7 bases. The CDR3 is 15 amino acids. Germline loops: CDR1 SGDLS, CDR2 YYNGEE. V trimming: 4 bases; J trimming: 3 bases; junction bases outside the gene matches: 8. CDR3 sequence: CASSPRLASTDTQYF. For the CDR3, the DNA is TGTGCCAGCAGCCCTCGACTAGCTTCTACAGATACGCAGTATTTT.

V is TRBV15 and J is TRBJ2-3, with 8 positions matching TRBD1. The germline CDR1 and CDR2 sequences are LNHNV and YYDKDF (reference sequence). CDR3 length equals 14 residues. Trimming took 1 base from V and 6 from J; bases not matched to a gene: 3. The CDR3 nucleotides are TGTGCCACCAGCAGAGCCCAGGGGGCTGATACGCAGTATTTT. Amino acid sequence: CATSRAQGADTQYF.

The CDR3 region has the DNA TGTGCCAGCAGCTTGGCAGGGTCTCCGGGCAATCAGCCCCAGCATTTT. This codes for CASSLAGSPGNQPQHF. The V call is TRBV5-6, the J call TRBJ1-5; D is possibly TRBD1 (5 bases). V was clipped by 0 bases and J by 2 bases, with 12 bases between them. This CDR3 is built from 16 residues. Germline loops: CDR1 SGHDT, CDR2 YYEEEE. The variable domain in full, completed from reference TRBV5-6 and TRBJ1-5, reads DAGVTQSPTHLIKTRGQQVTLRCSPKSGHDTVSWYQQALGQGPQFIFQYYEEEERQRGNFPDRFSGHQFPNYSSELNVNALLLGDSALYLCASSLAGSPGNQPQHFGDGTRLSIL.

The genes are TRBV7-2 and TRBJ2-2; weak D call: TRBD2 (5 bases). CDR1 and CDR2 from the germline V gene are SGHTA and FQGNSA. This CDR3 region has 16 residues. The V end was cut by 1 base, the J end by 1 base, with 10 bases between. The CDR3: CASSLGLAQNTGELFF. The CDR3 region has the DNA TGTGCCAGCAGCTTAGGCCTAGCACAGAACACCGGGGAGCTGTTTTTT.

The rearrangement joins TRBV19 to TRBJ1-1, with D unresolved. This CDR3 has 13 residues. V lost 3 bases and J lost 1, with 6 bases in between. In germline, CDR1 is LNHDA, CDR2 SQIVND (reference sequence). CDR3 DNA sequence: TGTGCCAGTAGTATGAGTGGGAACACTGAAGCTTTCTTT. Its protein is CASSMSGNTEAFF.

The chain links TRBV28 to TRBJ1-5, with 7 bases matching TRBD1. Germline V gene sequence: CDR1 MDHEN, CDR2 SYDVKM. The CDR3 sequence is 12 residues long. The J segment lost 7 bases and the V segment lost 6 bases, leaving 3 bases of the junction unmatched. For the CDR3, the DNA is TGTGCCAGCAGGACAGGGTTCCAGCCCCAGCATTTT. It encodes CASRTGFQPQHF. The full variable domain, completed using reference TRBV28 and TRBJ1-5, is DVKVTQSSRYLVKRTGEKVFLECVQDMDHENMFWYRQDPGLGLRLIYFSYDVKMKEKGDIPEGYSVSREKKERFSLILESASTNQTSMYLCASRTGFQPQHFGDGTRLSIL.

The chain's CDR3 is CASSQGLATEQYF. The DNA for the CDR3 is TGTGCCAGCAGCCAAGGACTAGCGACCGAGCAGTACTTC. The rearrangement links TRBV14 to TRBJ2-7, with 8 bases fitting TRBD2. Trimming cost V 1 base and J 6 bases; bases outside gene matches: 2. Germline-derived CDR1 and CDR2 are SGHDN and FVKESK. CDR3 size: 13 residues.

The V and J genes are TRBV11-2 and TRBJ2-3; 8 bases align to TRBD2. The germline CDR1 and CDR2 sequences are SGHAT and FQNNGV. Trimming at V came to 5 bases and at J to 1 base, leaving 5 bases not matched to a gene. This CDR3 has 15 amino acids. As DNA, the CDR3 is TGTGCCAGCAGCCGGGAGGGTTTAGGCACAGATACGCAGTATTTT. It codes for CASSREGLGTDTQYF.

The rearrangement joins TRBV5-4 to TRBJ2-5; 11 bases line up with TRBD2. The CDR3 contains 18 residues. J gave up 5 bases and V 0 bases, and 12 bases lay outside the gene matches. Germline V lookup: CDR1 SGHNT, CDR2 YYREEE (reference sequence). The CDR3: CASSLARLAGRGAETQYF. In DNA form, the CDR3 reads TGTGCCAGCAGCTTGGCCAGACTAGCGGGACGAGGGGCGGAGACCCAGTACTTC.

The chain uses TRBV19 and TRBJ1-1; 8 bases align to TRBD1. The CDR3 loop spans 16 amino acids. The trim removed 3 bases at V and 0 bases at J, leaving 6 bases unmatched. Germline V gene sequence: CDR1 LNHDA, CDR2 SQIVND (reference sequence). Here the CDR3 reads CASSMTRTGLNTEAFF. DNA for the CDR3: TGTGCCAGTAGTATGACTAGGACAGGGTTGAACACTGAAGCTTTCTTT.

The V call is TRBV27, the J call TRBJ1-6; weak D call: TRBD1 (6 bases). The CDR3 has 15 amino acids. Germline V CDR1 and CDR2: MNHEY, SMNVEV (reference sequence). V was cut by 3 bases and J by 8 bases, with 14 bases left in between. The CDR3 region has the DNA TGTGCCAGCAGTTTTTCGACAGGACCCCATTCACCCCTCCACTTT. Its protein product is CASSFSTGPHSPLHF.

The rearrangement uses TRBV5-4 and TRBJ2-2, with D possibly being TRBD1 (5 bases). The CDR3 spans 17 residues. V dropped 6 bases and J dropped 5 bases, with 23 bases sitting between them. Germline V CDR1 and CDR2: SGHNT, YYREEE (reference sequence). The CDR3 region has the DNA TGTGCCAGCATCAATTCCGACCAGGGTACGATTACCGGGGAGCTGTTTTTT. Protein sequence: CASINSDQGTITGELFF.

This chain joins TRBV9 and TRBJ2-5; 10 bases map to TRBD2. V dropped 4 bases and J dropped 5; count of bases not matched to a gene: 5. There are 14 residues in the CDR3. Germline-derived CDR1 and CDR2 are SGDLS and YYNGEE. The CDR3: CASSISGRFETQYF. The CDR3 DNA is TGTGCCAGCAGCATTAGCGGGAGGTTTGAGACCCAGTACTTC.

V is TRBV25-1 and J is TRBJ2-2; D remains unclear. The V end was cut by 2 bases, the J end by 7 bases, with 11 bases between. Germline CDR1 MGHDK, CDR2 SYGVNS. The CDR3 covers 14 residues. This CDR3 reads CASSELEDGGELFF. Here the CDR3 DNA reads TGTGCCAGCAGTGAACTCGAGGATGGCGGGGAGCTGTTTTTT.

The chain is built from TRBV6-5 and TRBJ2-1, with D tentatively TRBD2 (5 bases). CDR1 and CDR2 (germline): MNHEY, SVGAGI. CDR3 length equals 13 residues. Trimming cost V 6 bases and J 3 bases, with 9 bases left between them. The CDR3 sequence is CASRSRDYNEQFF. The CDR3 nucleotides read TGTGCCAGCAGATCCCGGGACTACAATGAGCAGTTCTTC.

This chain links TRBV10-3 with TRBJ2-3; D is possibly TRBD1 (6 bases). There are 13 residues in the CDR3. Germline CDR1 and CDR2: ENHRY and SYGVKD. V was clipped by 3 bases and J by 5 bases, with 9 bases between them. The CDR3 loop is CAISEGGLDTQYF. The CDR3 nucleotides read TGTGCCATCAGTGAAGGGGGTCTAGATACGCAGTATTTT.

The chain recombines TRBV6-1 with TRBJ2-1; TRBD2 aligns across 8 bases. The CDR3 consists of 16 residues. Germline V gives CDR1 MNHNS, CDR2 SASEGT. V dropped 4 bases and J dropped 4; count of bases not matched to a gene: 9. The CDR3 bases are TGTGCCAGCAGTGCGGCTCGCCTAGCGGGTTACAATGAGCAGTTCTTC. Protein sequence: CASSAARLAGYNEQFF.